This T cell receptor beta chain stems from a study of cytotoxic CD8 clonotypes in ibrutinib-treated CLL. To note about this clone: Its specificity is not known.

Study results and limitations: Elevated clonality accompanied ibrutinib response, with a return toward baseline values at progression.

The CDR3 extends over 16 amino acids. The germline V gene encodes CDR1 MDHEN and CDR2 SYDVKM. V lost 4 bases to trimming and J lost 10 bases, with 23 bases between them. The repertoire was sequenced with immunoSEQ multiplex PCR; TCRdb's copy has only in-frame clones and lacks some. The sample holds approximately 150,000 clones, 70% to 85% seen once. The material sequenced was PBMCs, taken after 24 months of ibrutinib treatment. This sequence was found in a human donor with chronic lymphocytic leukemia. The chain combines TRBV28 with TRBJ2-1, with D possibly TRBD2 on 6 matching bases. The CDR3 DNA sequence: TGTGCCAGCAGTTCCTCCGGGACCCGGGAGTTGGGAGAGCAGTTCTTC. This translates into CASSSSGTRELGEQFF.